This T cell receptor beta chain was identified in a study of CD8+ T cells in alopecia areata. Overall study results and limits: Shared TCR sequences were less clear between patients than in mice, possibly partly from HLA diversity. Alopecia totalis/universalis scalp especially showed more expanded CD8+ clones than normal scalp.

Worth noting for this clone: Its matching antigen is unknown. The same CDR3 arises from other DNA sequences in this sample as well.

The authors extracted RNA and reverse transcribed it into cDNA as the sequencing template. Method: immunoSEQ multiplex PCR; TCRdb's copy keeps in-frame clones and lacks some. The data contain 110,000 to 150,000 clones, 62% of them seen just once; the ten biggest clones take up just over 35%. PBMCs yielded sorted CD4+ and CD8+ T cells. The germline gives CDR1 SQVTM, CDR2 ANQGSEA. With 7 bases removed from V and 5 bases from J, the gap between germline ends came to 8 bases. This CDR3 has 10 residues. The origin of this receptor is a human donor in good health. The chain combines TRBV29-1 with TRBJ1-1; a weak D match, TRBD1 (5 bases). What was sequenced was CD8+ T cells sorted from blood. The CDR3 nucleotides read TGCAGCGCGGGGGGGACTGAAGCTTTCTTT. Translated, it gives CSAGGTEAFF.